The 30 T cell receptor beta chains in this list originate from one sample, sequenced in a study of regulatory T cells in long-lasting Graves disease. Time point: persistent/refractory GD, antithyroid drugs over 5 years with positive TRAb. PBMC RNA was the source of the TCR library. CDR3 regions were amplified by Arm-PCR using iRepertoire HTBI primers to build TCR beta libraries. TCRdb independently ran MiXCR on the multiplex PCR reads; one entry per CDR3 protein. The sample gives hundreds of thousands of distinct CDR3 sequences, 20% to 25% of which show up once; roughly 7.7% is in the top ten. The sample here was peripheral blood mononuclear cells (PBMCs), taken when the disease was refractory, from a patient treated with antithyroid drugs. The origin of the receptors is a female donor with Graves disease.

V gene TRBV19 combines with J gene TRBJ1-5; D unclear. The germline V and J ends were trimmed by 0 bases and 4 bases, with 10 bases remaining between them. The germline V gene has CDR1 LNHDA and CDR2 SQIVND (reference sequence). The CDR3 loop spans 15 amino acids. CDR3 protein: CASSIDAQINQPQHF. The DNA for the CDR3 is TGTGCCAGTAGTATAGACGCCCAGATAAATCAGCCCCAGCATTTT.

The table lists this clonotype with a few counts. For the CDR3, the DNA is TGTGCCTGGAGTCTACAGGGGGGCACTGAAGCTTTCTTT. This gives the protein CAWSLQGGTEAFF. The V and J genes are TRBV30 and TRBJ1-1, with TRBD1 matching over 8 bases. Losses at the gene ends were 2 bases for V and 4 bases for J; bases not matched to a gene: 3. Germline V CDR1 and CDR2: GTSNPN, SVGIG (reference sequence). The CDR3 is made up of 13 amino acids.

In the case of this clonotype: The junction shows a germline mismatch at one end, possibly a read error. The gene calls are TRBV2 and TRBJ1-2, with D possibly being TRBD1 (6 bases). This CDR3 region has 14 residues. Germline CDR1 SNHLY, CDR2 FYNNEI. The CDR3 region is CASSLGGQNYGHTF. Written as DNA, the CDR3 is TGTGCCAGCAGCTTAGGAGGACAGAACTATGGCCACACCTTC. The full variable domain, rest sourced from reference TRBV2 and TRBJ1-2, is EPEVTQTPSHQVTQMGQEVILRCVPISNHLYFYWYRQILGQKVEFLVSFYNNEISEKSEIFDDQFSVERPDGSNFTLKIRSTKLEDSAMYFCASSLGGQNYGHTFGSGTRLTVV.

This clonotype showed up just once. The chain recombines TRBV3-1 with TRBJ2-7, with D possibly being TRBD2 (6 bases). V shed 9 bases and J shed 7 bases, with 19 bases lying between them. This CDR3 comprises 13 residues. Germline V lookup: CDR1 LGHDT, CDR2 YNNKEL (reference sequence). The CDR3 is CASSGLSPEEQYF. The CDR3 region has the DNA TGTGCCAGTTCGGGACTTTCACCAGAAGAGCAGTACTTC.

There are a few counts of this clonotype. The chain has TRBV10-3 and TRBJ1-2, with a tentative D call TRBD1 (6 bases). Looked up from germline, CDR1 is ENHRY and CDR2 is SYGVKD. Trimming took 2 bases from V and 4 from J, leaving 11 bases between them. This CDR3 is 14 amino acids long. The CDR3 sequence is CAISEPGTSYGYTF. CDR3 coding DNA: TGTGCCATCAGTGAGCCCGGGACAAGCTATGGCTACACCTTC.

This clonotype was observed at least ten times. An end of the junction does not agree with germline; a read error may underlie this. V gene TRBV28 combines with J gene TRBJ2-7; the match to TRBD2 covers 16 bases. The CDR3 loop spans 14 amino acids. The germline gives CDR1 MDHEN, CDR2 SYDVKM. The CDR3 bases are TGTGCCAGCCGGAAACCGGGACTAGCGGGGGGGCTCCACTTC. Translating it yields CASRKPGLAGGLHF. Using reference TRBV28 and TRBJ2-7 for the parts outside the CDR3, the full variable domain is DVKVTQSSRYLVKRTGEKVFLECVQDMDHENMFWYRQDPGLGLRLIYFSYDVKMKEKGDIPEGYSVSREKKERFSLILESASTNQTSMYLCASRKPGLAGGLHFGPGTRLTVT.

This clonotype was seen many times. The chain employs TRBV7-9 and TRBJ1-2; no definite D call. The CDR3 contains 14 residues. Between the trimmed V and J ends, which lost 3 bases and 2 bases, there was a span of 10 bases. Looked up from germline, CDR1 is SEHNR and CDR2 is FQNEAQ (reference sequence). The CDR3 bases are TGTGCCAGCAGCTTGAGTCCCGGAAACTATGGCTACACCTTC. This encodes CASSLSPGNYGYTF. The full variable domain, rest sourced from reference TRBV7-9 and TRBJ1-2, is DTGVSQNPRHKITKRGQNVTFRCDPISEHNRLYWYRQTLGQGPEFLTYFQNEAQLEKSRLLSDRFSAERPKGSFSTLEIQRTEQGDSAMYLCASSLSPGNYGYTFGSGTRLTVV.

The genes are TRBV10-3 and TRBJ1-2; D is uncertain. The CDR3 totals 16 residues. Germline assignment: CDR1 ENHRY and CDR2 SYGVKD. The germline V and J ends were trimmed by 0 bases and 7 bases, with 18 bases remaining between them. This chain's CDR3 is CAISESMVGSWGGYTF. The CDR3 bases are TGTGCCATCAGTGAGTCGATGGTTGGGAGCTGGGGTGGCTACACCTTC.

As to this clonotype: This clone may be a read error of a much larger clone one base away. In this CDR3 the conserved last residue, phenylalanine or tryptophan, is missing, so a read error is likely. The chain employs TRBV20-1 and TRBJ2-7, with D unresolved. Between the trimmed V and J ends, which lost 6 bases and 0 bases, there was a span of 12 bases. The CDR3 totals 13 residues. The germline V gene has CDR1 DFQATT and CDR2 SNEGSKA (reference sequence). This CDR3 reads CSAVAFTSYEQYL. The CDR3 bases are TGCAGTGCGGTAGCTTTCACCTCCTACGAGCAGTACCTC.

This clonotype was counted a few times. The genes are TRBV3-1 and TRBJ1-1, with 7 bases that match TRBD1. Germline-derived CDR1 and CDR2 are LGHDT and YNNKEL (reference sequence). The V gene end was trimmed by 5 bases and the J gene end by 1 base; junction bases not matched to a gene: 13. The CDR3 loop spans 17 amino acids. The CDR3 spells CASSSEWTGGTNTEAFF. CDR3 coding DNA: TGTGCCAGCAGCTCTGAATGGACAGGCGGGACGAACACTGAAGCTTTCTTT.

The chain carries TRBV7-6 and TRBJ2-7, with TRBD1 matching 7 bases. CDR3 length equals 15 residues. The germline CDR1 and CDR2 sequences are SGHVS and FNYEAQ. V lost 1 base, J lost 2 bases, and 5 bases stayed unmatched. The CDR3 sequence: CASSLGDSVTYEQYF. In DNA form, the CDR3 reads TGTGCCAGCAGCTTAGGGGACAGCGTCACCTACGAGCAGTACTTC.

A few counts support this clonotype. The gene calls are TRBV5-1 and TRBJ1-1, with TRBD1 as a possible D gene (5 bases). CDR1 is SGHRS, CDR2 YFSETQ, per germline. This CDR3 is built from 15 residues. V was clipped by 0 bases and J by 4 bases, with 13 bases between them. CDR3 in DNA: TGCGCCAGCAGCTTGGAGGGGTTCGATTCCACTGAAGCTTTCTTT. This translates into CASSLEGFDSTEAFF. The complete variable domain, with remaining parts taken from reference TRBV5-1 and TRBJ1-1, reads KAGVTQTPRYLIKTRGQQVTLSCSPISGHRSVSWYQQTPGQGLQFLFEYFSETQRNKGNFPGRFSGRQFSNSRSEMNVSTLELGDSALYLCASSLEGFDSTEAFFGQGTRLTVV.

This clonotype was detected only a few times. The junction differs from germline at one of its ends, possibly a read error. This rearrangement joins TRBV7-6 to TRBJ2-5; no clear D. Germline assignment: CDR1 SGHVS and CDR2 FNYEAQ. The CDR3 spans 14 residues. CDR3: CASSLAAAQETRYF. CDR3 nucleotide sequence: TGTGCCAGCAGCTTAGCGGCAGCTCAAGAGACCCGGTACTTC.

This clonotype was observed a handful of times. V is TRBV7-9 and J is TRBJ2-2; D unresolved. V was cut by 3 bases and J by 9 bases, with 5 bases left in between. The length of the CDR3 is 11 residues. Germline CDR1 is SEHNR and CDR2 is FQNEAQ (reference sequence). CDR3 bases: TGTGCCAGCAGCTTCGGTCGGGAGCTGTTTTTT. Encoded protein: CASSFGRELFF.

In this sample, this clonotype turned up many times. J is TRBJ1-5 and V is TRBV10-3; D gene unclear. The germline V gene encodes CDR1 ENHRY and CDR2 SYGVKD. The V gene lost 0 bases and the J gene lost 4 bases, with 7 bases spanning the gap. This CDR3 spans 14 amino acids. The DNA for the CDR3 is TGTGCCATCAGTGAGTCGCCGGAGAATCAGCCCCAGCATTTT. Amino acid sequence: CAISESPENQPQHF.

The table lists this clonotype with many counts. CDR3 sequence reads: CASSIAGEETQYF. The CDR3 coding sequence is TGTGCCAGCAGTATAGCGGGCGAGGAGACCCAGTACTTC. V usage is TRBV28 and J usage is TRBJ2-5; 7 bases are shared with TRBD2. Trimming took 5 bases from V and 5 from J; bases not matched to a gene: 5. The CDR3 spans 13 residues. In germline, CDR1 is MDHEN, CDR2 SYDVKM.

As regards this clonotype: Being one base from a much bigger clone, this may be a read error. In DNA, the CDR3 is TGTGCCAGCAGTGAAGGGACCCGACAGGCTGCGAGCACCGGGGAGCTGTTTTTT. It translates to CASSEGTRQAASTGELFF. The chain has TRBV6-1 and TRBJ2-2; D is perhaps TRBD1 (6 bases). Germline CDR1 reads MNHNS; CDR2 reads SASEGT. V lost 1 base and J 4 bases, leaving 19 bases between the germline ends. The length of the CDR3 is 18 residues.

This chain uses TRBV4-1 with TRBJ2-5, with D perhaps matching TRBD2 (7 bases). Germline V gene data show CDR1 as MGHRA and CDR2 as YSYEKL. The V and J ends lost 5 bases and 1 base respectively, with 14 bases between them. This CDR3 is built from 15 residues. CDR3 sequence (DNA): TGCGCCAGCAGCTCAAGGGGGGGGGTCCAAGAGACCCAGTACTTC. Its protein is CASSSRGGVQETQYF.

The V call is TRBV2, the J call TRBJ2-1, with D unresolved. Germline V gene lookup returns CDR1 SNHLY and CDR2 FYNNEI. This CDR3 has 14 residues. V was cut by 5 bases and J by 2 bases, with 10 bases left in between. Here the CDR3 reads CASSSSQTYNEQFF. The CDR3 coding sequence is TGTGCCAGCAGTAGCTCCCAGACCTACAATGAGCAGTTCTTC.

This clonotype has at least ten counts. The rearrangement joins TRBV20-1 to TRBJ2-7; no definite D call. V was trimmed by 0 bases and J by 2 bases, leaving 2 bases between them. Germline-derived CDR1 and CDR2 are DFQATT and SNEGSKA (reference sequence). The CDR3 has 11 residues. CDR3 in DNA: TGCAGTGCTAGAGAGGCCTACGAGCAGTACTTC. This encodes CSAREAYEQYF.

This clonotype was seen at least ten times. This chain connects TRBV6-2 or TRBV6-3 to TRBJ1-4; no definite D call. Between the trimmed V and J ends, which lost 7 bases and 0 bases, there was a span of 6 bases. Germline CDR1 and CDR2: MNHEY and SVGEGT. The CDR3 runs 13 residues. CDR3 sequence (DNA): TGTGCCAGCATGGAAGCAACTAATGAAAAACTGTTTTTT. The encoded protein is CASMEATNEKLFF.

The rearrangement joins TRBV12-3 or TRBV12-4 to TRBJ1-2, with D possibly TRBD1 on 5 matching bases. The length of the CDR3 is 16 residues. V lost 6 bases and J lost 3, with 20 bases in between. The CDR3 reads CASSPGGIGADYGYTF. The CDR3 nucleotides are TGTGCCAGCAGCCCCGGCGGTATAGGGGCGGACTATGGCTACACCTTC.

This clonotype was picked up many times. The chain uses TRBV11-1 and TRBJ2-5; D is possibly TRBD1 (5 bases). CDR1 is SGHAT and CDR2 is FQDESV in the germline V gene (reference sequence). The CDR3 consists of 15 residues. The V end was cut by 5 bases, the J end by 0 bases, with 13 bases between. CDR3 nucleotides: TGTGCCAGCAGCCCACGACAGCCGTACCAAGAGACCCAGTACTTC. Translation: CASSPRQPYQETQYF.

This clonotype has only one observation. The V and J genes are TRBV20-1 and TRBJ2-3; 14 bases match TRBD2. The CDR3 loop spans 16 amino acids. Germline CDR1 is DFQATT and CDR2 is SNEGSKA (reference sequence). V gave up 6 bases and J gave up 3 bases; unmatched junction bases: 8. CDR3 sequence: CSAQGLAGDITDTQYF. The DNA for the CDR3 is TGCAGTGCCCAGGGACTAGCGGGGGATATAACAGATACGCAGTATTTT.

This clonotype was observed at least ten times. The chain joins TRBV28 to TRBJ1-2, with 7 bases fitting TRBD1. Germline V CDR1 and CDR2: MDHEN, SYDVKM. The CDR3 is 15 amino acids. The V segment lost 2 bases and the J segment 4 bases; nucleotides outside the gene matches: 7. The CDR3 nucleotides are TGTGCCAGCAGTTTAGGGGGACAGACTCGCTATGGCTACACCTTC. Amino acids: CASSLGGQTRYGYTF.

The gene calls are TRBV5-4 and TRBJ2-7; D ambiguous. The CDR3 extends over 14 amino acids. Germline-derived CDR1 and CDR2 are SGHNT and YYREEE (reference sequence). V lost 4 bases and J lost 5, with 16 bases in between. CDR3 bases: TGTGCCAGCAGCCTAACCTTCGTCTCGCACGAGCAGTACTTC. Protein sequence: CASSLTFVSHEQYF. The complete variable domain, with remaining parts taken from reference TRBV5-4 and TRBJ2-7, reads ETGVTQSPTHLIKTRGQQVTLRCSSQSGHNTVSWYQQALGQGPQFIFQYYREEENGRGNFPPRFSGLQFPNYSSELNVNALELDDSALYLCASSLTFVSHEQYFGPGTRLTVT.

The chain joins TRBV30 to TRBJ1-1; D not resolved. Germline V gene data show CDR1 as GTSNPN and CDR2 as SVGIG (reference sequence). V gave up 1 base and J gave up 3 bases, with 6 bases separating them. The CDR3 is 12 residues long. CDR3 sequence reads: CAWSDQYTEAFF. The CDR3 DNA reads TGTGCCTGGAGTGACCAATACACTGAAGCTTTCTTT.

This clonotype occurred a few times. The V gene is TRBV7-9, the J gene TRBJ1-1; unclear D gene. Germline CDR1 and CDR2: SEHNR and FQNEAQ (reference sequence). Trimming cost V 7 bases and J 4 bases, with 13 bases left between them. This CDR3 is built from 13 residues. CDR3 DNA: TGTGCCAGCACCCCTCAAGCGGGCACTGAAGCTTTCTTT. Encoded protein: CASTPQAGTEAFF.

This clonotype was observed a few times. The chain recombines TRBV5-8 with TRBJ2-2, with D maybe TRBD2 (6 bases). In germline, CDR1 is SGHTS, CDR2 YDEGEE. V was pared by 3 bases and J by 1 base, with 13 bases between. The CDR3 spans 16 residues. In nucleotides, the CDR3 is TGTGCCAGCAGCTGGGGATTTAGCGGGAACACCGGGGAGCTGTTTTTT. Translation: CASSWGFSGNTGELFF.

The genes are TRBV10-3 and TRBJ1-1; no reliable D call. Germline V gives CDR1 ENHRY, CDR2 SYGVKD. The CDR3 length is 13 residues. Deletions cut 0 bases from V and 5 bases from J, with 7 bases between. Written as DNA, the CDR3 is TGTGCCATCAGTGAGTCGGTAGAGACTGAAGCTTTCTTT. The encoded protein is CAISESVETEAFF.